These 10 T cell receptor beta chains were sequenced from one sample in a study of prognosis after radiotherapy for stage I lung cancer. It was by two-round multiplex PCR that TCR beta CDR3 was amplified from genomic DNA. Primers specific to each TRBV and TRBJ gene were used in first-round PCR. TCRdb passed the multiplex PCR reads through MiXCR, listing each CDR3 protein once. The repertoire consists of under 35,000 distinct CDR3 sequences, with over 40% occurring once and the leading ten covering 15%. The material sequenced was PBMCs, taken before or after stereotactic body radiation therapy (not recorded which). The receptors were gathered from a donor over 45 with non-small cell lung cancer.

There are many counts of this clonotype. The chain uses TRBV20-1 and TRBJ1-4, with D perhaps TRBD1 (5 bases). Trimming pared 3 bases from V and 5 bases from J, leaving 16 bases between. The CDR3 sequence is 15 residues long. The germline CDR1 and CDR2 sequences are DFQATT and SNEGSKA (reference sequence). In nucleotides, the CDR3 is TGCAGTGCTAGGACCGGACTGGGGCCAAATGAAAAACTGTTTTTT. The encoded protein is CSARTGLGPNEKLFF.

This clonotype was seen many times. The CDR3: CAWSGGAYRSGNTIYF. The CDR3 DNA reads TGTGCCTGGAGTGGGGGCGCTTATAGGTCTGGAAACACCATATATTTT. The genes are TRBV30 and TRBJ1-3; tentative D call: TRBD1 (5 bases). The CDR3 runs to 16 residues. Trimming cost V 1 base and J 1 base, with 14 bases left between them. CDR1 is GTSNPN, CDR2 SVGIG, per germline (reference sequence).

V gene TRBV6-2 or TRBV6-3 combines with J gene TRBJ2-1; D unresolved. Germline V lookup: CDR1 MNHEY, CDR2 SVGEGT. V was cut by 7 bases and J by 6 bases, with 16 bases left in between. This CDR3 comprises 14 residues. In nucleotides, the CDR3 is TGTGCCAGCATTAGAGAAGGGTATTTCAATGAGCAGTTCTTC. Its protein is CASIREGYFNEQFF.

This chain uses TRBV5-1 with TRBJ2-1, with a weak D call TRBD2 (6 bases). Germline V CDR1 and CDR2: SGHRS, YFSETQ. The CDR3 contains 14 residues. The V gene lost 0 bases and the J gene lost 8 bases, with 12 bases spanning the gap. CDR3 residues: CASSLGPGGYEQFF. The CDR3, as DNA: TGCGCCAGCAGCTTGGGTCCCGGGGGTTATGAGCAGTTCTTC.

This clonotype has at least ten counts. This chain joins TRBV28 and TRBJ1-1, with D unresolved. The V end was cut by 8 bases, the J end by 1 base, with 14 bases between. Per the germline V gene, CDR1 is MDHEN and CDR2 is SYDVKM. This CDR3 spans 14 amino acids. The CDR3 DNA reads TGTGCCAGCCGAATACAGACCTGGAACACTGAAGCTTTCTTT. Its protein product is CASRIQTWNTEAFF.

This rearrangement joins TRBV20-1 to TRBJ2-7; D unresolved. Trimming left V 1 base short and J 2 bases short, with 24 bases between. In germline, CDR1 is DFQATT, CDR2 SNEGSKA (reference sequence). This CDR3 has 18 amino acids. CDR3 region: CSARGAMGLWQWTYEQYF. The CDR3 DNA reads as TGCAGTGCTAGAGGGGCCATGGGATTGTGGCAGTGGACCTACGAGCAGTACTTC.

This clonotype is judged medium-sized. This sequence joins TRBV6-1 and TRBJ1-3; 7 nucleotides line up with TRBD1. Trimming at V came to 5 bases and at J to 4 bases, leaving 11 bases not matched to a gene. The V gene's germline CDR1 is MNHNS and CDR2 SASEGT. The CDR3 spans 16 residues. In DNA form, the CDR3 reads TGTGCCAGCAGTCTCACAGGGGTGAAAGTAGGAAACACCATATATTTT. Its protein is CASSLTGVKVGNTIYF.

This clonotype was counted a few times. A much larger clone sits a single nucleotide away, making a read error possible. The V and J genes are TRBV6-1 and TRBJ2-1; 14 bases map to TRBD2. The CDR3 runs 19 residues. Germline CDR1 reads MNHNS; CDR2 reads SASEGT. CDR3 sequence (DNA): TGTGCCAGCGGACAACTGGGACTAGCGGGGGCTAGCTCCTGCAATGAGCAGTTCTTC. Amino acids: CASGQLGLAGASSCNEQFF.

This clonotype has just a few counts. CDR3 amino acids: CASGPGPSNEKLFF. In DNA form, the CDR3 reads TGTGCCAGCGGGCCGGGCCCTTCTAATGAAAAACTGTTTTTT. This rearrangement joins TRBV6-2 or TRBV6-3 to TRBJ1-4; D uncertain. The germline V gene has CDR1 MNHEY and CDR2 SVGEGT. V was clipped by 8 bases and J by 3 bases, with 13 bases between them. The CDR3 length is 14 residues.

This clonotype was seen at least ten times. The chain links TRBV7-9 to TRBJ2-7, with D unclear. Trimming stripped 4 bases from V and 0 bases from J, with 10 bases between. The CDR3 consists of 14 residues. CDR1 is SEHNR, CDR2 FQNEAQ, per germline (reference sequence). The CDR3 is CASSSQTSSYEQYF. In nucleotides, the CDR3 is TGTGCCAGCAGCTCGCAGACAAGCTCCTACGAGCAGTACTTC.